These T cell receptor beta chains were read from a single sample in a study of CD4 T cells in lung cancer. Using immunoSEQ multiplex PCR, the repertoire was profiled, and TCRdb retains in-frame clones only, with some absent. The data show around 11,000 clones, 50% to 80% seen once. Sequenced: normal lung tissue taken away from the tumor. The receptors originated from a man between 60 and 75 years old with non-small cell lung cancer. The CDR3 runs from the conserved cysteine through the conserved F or W. A D gene is named only where the DNA matches it firmly. Size is omitted from some rows. Given values are once, few, many or a class for expanded clones.

>TRBJ2-7|few|TRBD2|TRBV29-1
CSVGLAGVGEQYF
TGCAGCGTTGGACTAGCGGGAGTCGGCGAGCAGTACTTC
>TRBJ2-1|.|TRBD2|TRBV29-1
CSVEDTSGKDYEQFF
TGCAGCGTTGAAGATACTAGCGGGAAAGACTATGAGCAGTTCTTC
>TRBJ1-2|.|TRBD1|TRBV11-2
CASSLGPGQGYGYTF
TGTGCCAGCAGCTTAGGACCGGGACAGGGTTATGGCTACACCTTC
>TRBJ1-5|few|TRBD1|TRBV2
CASSDTGALQPQHF
TGTGCCAGCAGTGATACAGGGGCTTTACAGCCCCAGCATTTT
>TRBJ2-5|.|TRBD2|TRBV28
CASSVAGKTQYF
TGTGCCAGCAGTGTAGCGGGAAAGACCCAGTACTTC
>TRBJ2-5|.|TRBD1|TRBV4-1
CASSQELGTGMGETQYF
TGCGCCAGCAGCCAAGAGCTTGGGACAGGGATGGGGGAGACCCAGTACTTC
>TRBJ2-7|.|TRBD2|TRBV10-2
CASSEASGAPEQYF
TGCGCCAGCAGTGAGGCTAGCGGGGCCCCGGAGCAGTACTTC
>TRBJ2-3|few|TRBD1|TRBV27
CASSFGTGGSDTQYF
TGTGCCAGCAGTTTCGGGACAGGGGGATCAGATACGCAGTATTTT
>TRBJ2-2|.|.|TRBV28
CASQPPGETGELFF
TGTGCCAGCCAGCCGCCGGGAGAGACCGGGGAGCTGTTTTTT
>TRBJ2-1|few|TRBD2|TRBV9
CASSVAGAGYNEQFF
TGTGCCAGCAGCGTAGCCGGAGCGGGATACAATGAGCAGTTCTTC
>TRBJ2-3|.|TRBD1|TRBV5-4
CASSQEGQPTDTQYF
TGTGCCAGCAGCCAAGAGGGACAGCCCACAGATACGCAGTATTTT
>TRBJ1-1|few|.|TRBV19
CASSTGKTLANTEAFF
TGTGCCAGTAGTACCGGGAAGACATTGGCGAACACTGAAGCTTTCTTT
>TRBJ2-1|few|TRBD1|TRBV28
CASNFRDRAYNEQFF
TGTGCCAGCAACTTCCGGGACAGGGCCTACAATGAGCAGTTCTTC
>TRBJ2-3|.|TRBD1|TRBV6-4
CASSGTGGTDTQYF
TGTGCCAGCAGTGGGACAGGGGGCACAGATACGCAGTATTTT
>TRBJ2-5|.|TRBD2|TRBV6-1
CASSEESGRAETQYF
TGTGCCAGCAGTGAAGAAAGCGGGAGGGCCGAGACCCAGTACTTC
>TRBJ2-1|once|TRBD2|TRBV5-1
CASSLGGGGPYNEQFF
TGCGCCAGCAGCTTGGGTGGGGGAGGGCCATACAATGAGCAGTTCTTC
>TRBJ2-5|.|.|TRBV6-5
CASSGGGQQETQYF
TGTGCCAGCAGTGGAGGCGGACAGCAAGAGACCCAGTACTTC
>TRBJ1-1|medium-sized|.|TRBV2
CASRIVQRTEAFF
TGTGCCAGCAGGATTGTCCAACGGACTGAAGCTTTCTTT
>TRBJ2-3|.|TRBD2|TRBV7-6
CASSRLAPSTDTQYF
TGTGCCAGCAGCCGACTAGCGCCTAGCACAGATACGCAGTATTTT
>TRBJ1-2|once|.|TRBV10-3
CAISESGLEANYGYTF
TGTGCCATCAGTGAGTCAGGCTTAGAGGCTAACTATGGCTACACCTTC
>TRBJ1-2|.|.|TRBV7-9
CASSLDEPGSSMGGYTF
TGTGCCAGCAGCTTGGATGAGCCGGGGTCGTCCATGGGCGGCTACACCTTC
>TRBJ2-7|.|TRBD2|TRBV2
CASQQGGRLDEQYF
TGTGCCAGCCAACAGGGCGGGAGGCTCGACGAGCAGTACTTC
>TRBJ1-5|few|.|TRBV6-5
CASSYRGGMGQPQHF
TGTGCCAGCAGTTACCGGGGGGGGATGGGTCAGCCCCAGCATTTT
>TRBJ2-1|few|TRBD2|TRBV9
CASSPRTSGTYNEQFF
TGTGCCAGCAGCCCTCGGACTAGCGGAACATACAATGAGCAGTTCTTC
>TRBJ2-1|.|.|TRBV5-6
CASSLTGGDEQFF
TGTGCCAGCAGCTTGACAGGAGGGGATGAGCAGTTCTTC
>TRBJ2-3|.|TRBD2|TRBV2
CASSAGGPGDTQYF
TGTGCCAGCAGTGCGGGAGGGCCCGGAGATACGCAGTATTTT
>TRBJ2-1|once|TRBD2|TRBV29-1
CSVERGLTSGFYNEQFF
TGCAGCGTTGAGCGGGGCCTAACTAGCGGCTTCTACAATGAGCAGTTCTTC
>TRBJ2-2|.|TRBD1|TRBV27
CASGDRQNTGELFF
TGTGCCAGCGGGGACAGGCAGAACACCGGGGAGCTGTTTTTT
>TRBJ1-5|.|.|TRBV7-2
CASSSRAGSSEPQHF
TGTGCCAGCAGCTCACGTGCGGGGTCTTCGGAGCCCCAGCATTTT
>TRBJ1-1|.|.|TRBV6-6
CASYRGVNTEAFF
TGTGCCAGTTACCGCGGGGTGAACACTGAAGCTTTCTTT
>TRBJ1-2|.|.|TRBV18
CASSLNLPGQEGYGYTF
TGTGCCAGCTCACTCAACCTTCCGGGACAAGAGGGATATGGCTACACCTTC
>TRBJ2-2|.|.|TRBV7-9
CASSLVLAGELFF
TGTGCCAGCAGCTTAGTACTAGCTGGGGAGCTGTTTTTT
>TRBJ1-5|few|.|TRBV2
CASRQESNQPQHF
TGTGCCAGCAGGCAGGAAAGCAATCAGCCCCAGCATTTT
>TRBJ2-3|.|.|TRBV15
CATSDRFTDTQYF
TGTGCCACCAGCGACAGATTCACAGATACGCAGTATTTT
>TRBJ2-2|.|.|TRBV7-9
CASSFQGTGELFF
TGTGCCAGCAGCTTTCAGGGTACCGGGGAGCTGTTTTTT
>TRBJ1-2|many|.|TRBV27
CASRTGETYYGYTF
TGTGCCAGCCGAACAGGCGAAACTTACTATGGCTACACCTTC
>TRBJ2-3|medium-sized|.|TRBV29-1
CSVGYSRGDTQYF
TGCAGCGTTGGGTATTCAAGAGGGGATACGCAGTATTTT
>TRBJ2-3|few|.|TRBV5-1
CASRVLFGTDTQYF
TGCGCCAGCCGAGTCCTATTCGGCACAGATACGCAGTATTTT
>TRBJ2-1|once|.|TRBV14
CASSQDQGNEQFF
TGTGCCAGCAGCCAAGACCAGGGAAATGAGCAGTTCTTC
>TRBJ2-5|once|TRBD1|TRBV19
CASSHTGGQETQYF
TGTGCCAGTAGCCATACAGGGGGCCAAGAGACCCAGTACTTC
>TRBJ2-6|.|.|TRBV6-1
CASGGGDGANVLTF
TGTGCCAGCGGGGGGGGCGATGGGGCCAACGTCCTGACTTTC
>TRBJ2-7|once|.|TRBV10-3
CAIREPGRSSYEQYF
TGTGCCATTCGCGAACCCGGTCGAAGCTCCTACGAGCAGTACTTC
>TRBJ2-3|medium-sized|TRBD2|TRBV28
CASSLPTSHTDTQYF
TGTGCCAGCAGTCTACCGACTAGCCACACAGATACGCAGTATTTT
>TRBJ2-5|.|.|TRBV7-2
CASSDFIGTQYF
TGTGCCAGCAGCGACTTTATTGGGACCCAGTACTTC
>TRBJ2-7|.|TRBD2|TRBV5-5
CASSWGLAGSYEQYF
TGTGCCAGCAGCTGGGGACTAGCGGGCTCCTACGAGCAGTACTTC
>TRBJ2-1|.|TRBD2|TRBV9
CASSRGLADNEQFF
TGTGCCAGCAGCAGGGGTCTAGCGGACAATGAGCAGTTCTTC
>TRBJ2-7|few|TRBD2|TRBV6-6
CASSPGLAGTEQYF
TGTGCCAGCAGTCCCGGACTAGCGGGAACCGAGCAGTACTTC
>TRBJ2-1|.|TRBD1|TRBV11-2
CASSLGDRVYNEQFF
TGTGCCAGCAGCTTAGGGGACAGGGTTTATAATGAGCAGTTCTTC
>TRBJ2-2|.|.|TRBV14
CASSHGARGRLFTGELFF
TGTGCCAGCAGCCACGGGGCCAGGGGTAGACTCTTCACCGGGGAGCTGTTTTTT
>TRBJ2-1|.|.|TRBV6-5
CASSYTRAEGQFF
TGTGCCAGCAGTTACACAAGGGCGGAGGGGCAGTTCTTC
>TRBJ1-2|.|.|TRBV6-5
CASRRGGNYGYTF
TGTGCCAGCAGAAGGGGCGGCAACTATGGCTACACCTTC